The clone carrying this TCR beta chain was seen a few times. Its antigen is unknown. Amplification yielded TCR beta CDR3 regions, with RNA transcripts as the source. HTBI primers were the set used in a first-round RT-PCR of the TCR CDR3. TCRdb itself ran the multiplex PCR reads through MiXCR, one entry per CDR3 protein. The sample has some 350,000 distinct CDR3 sequences, roughly 15% seen once. These data are taken from a study of T cells in Graves' hyperthyroidism and ophthalmopathy. In the study overall: Any treatment followed the collection of peripheral blood at initial diagnosis.

Notes on the study in general: Most thyroid-expanded clonotypes above 0.001 were also found in blood.

With duration under 3 months, ophthalmopathy was active: Clinical Activity Score at least 3, NOSPECS at least 4. Input material: blood. The sequence was obtained from a woman aged 55-75 years with Graves' ophthalmopathy.

The CDR3 protein is CATSDPTGADSNQPQHF. The DNA for the CDR3 is TGTGCCACCAGTGATCCGACTGGGGCAGATAGCAATCAGCCCCAGCATTTT. The chain joins TRBV24-1 to TRBJ1-5; TRBD1 might be the D (5 bases). CDR1 and CDR2 from the germline V gene are KGHDR and SFDVKD. The ends were cut back, 3 bases at V and 0 bases at J, with 14 bases in the middle. The length of the CDR3 is 17 residues.